The next 7 T cell receptor beta chains were all read from a single sample in a study of blood T cell repertoires in COVID-19. TCRdb keeps only in-frame clones here, not all; method: immunoSEQ multiplex PCR. The sample records around 170,000 clones, around 80% being singletons. The sample comprised peripheral blood. Receptors originate from a woman aged 55-75 years with acute or convalescent COVID-19.

In this sample, this clone turned up once. This chain connects TRBV28 to TRBJ1-1; 7 bases line up with TRBD1. V lost 10 bases, J lost 1 base, and 21 bases stayed unmatched. The CDR3 runs 18 residues. The germline CDR1 and CDR2 sequences are MDHEN and SYDVKM. The CDR3 reads CATLPSLGQRTTNTEAFF. CDR3 in DNA: TGTGCCACCTTACCATCATTGGGACAGCGGACCACGAACACTGAAGCTTTCTTT.

The chain couples TRBV11-3 to TRBJ2-1, with TRBD2 matching over 12 bases. This CDR3 spans 14 amino acids. CDR1 and CDR2 from the germline V gene are SGHNT and YENEEA. Trimming removed 1 base from V and 13 bases from J; junction bases left unmatched: 5. The CDR3 coding sequence is TGTGCCAGCAGCTTAGGCCTAGCGGGGGGGCCTCAGTTCTTC. This encodes CASSLGLAGGPQFF.

The rearrangement uses TRBV6-5 and TRBJ2-2; TRBD2 aligns across 7 bases. CDR3 length: 13 residues. Germline-derived CDR1 and CDR2 are MNHEY and SVGAGI. V was pared by 3 bases and J by 9 bases, with 4 bases of the junction left unmatched. The CDR3 bases are TGTGCCAGCAGTTATGGCGGGAGCCGGGAGCTGTTTTTT. Translated: CASSYGGSRELFF.

V is TRBV18 and J is TRBJ2-4; no reliable D call. Germline CDR1 is KGHSH and CDR2 is LQKENI. The V end lost 3 bases, the J end lost 0 bases, and 3 bases lay between the germline ends. The CDR3 consists of 13 residues. CDR3 loop: CASSPVAKNIQYF. Here the CDR3 DNA reads TGTGCCAGCTCACCCGTAGCCAAAAACATTCAGTACTTC.

This chain joins TRBV7-3 and TRBJ2-3, with D perhaps TRBD1 (6 bases). V dropped 5 bases and J dropped 4 bases, with 19 bases sitting between them. The CDR3 contains 16 residues. Germline lookup yields CDR1 SGHTA and CDR2 FQGTGA. Written as DNA, the CDR3 is TGTGCCAGCAGCGCATACACAGGAAAGGGGGCAGATACGCAGTATTTT. Protein product: CASSAYTGKGADTQYF.

J is TRBJ2-1 and V is TRBV5-1; 9 nucleotides line up with TRBD2. The CDR3 loop spans 16 amino acids. CDR1 is SGHRS, CDR2 YFSETQ, per germline. Trimming took 2 bases from V and 5 from J; bases not matched to a gene: 8. CDR3 coding DNA: TGCGCCAGCAGCTTCGGTAGCGGGGGCCCTAACAATGAGCAGTTCTTC. Its translation: CASSFGSGGPNNEQFF. The full variable domain, its missing parts supplied by reference TRBV5-1 and TRBJ2-1, is KAGVTQTPRYLIKTRGQQVTLSCSPISGHRSVSWYQQTPGQGLQFLFEYFSETQRNKGNFPGRFSGRQFSNSRSEMNVSTLELGDSALYLCASSFGSGGPNNEQFFGPGTRLTVL.

This clone was seen repeatedly, ten times or more. CDR3 DNA: TGTGCCAGCTCTCAAGTAGGGGGTTCCTCCTACGAGCAGTACTTC. Its protein product is CASSQVGGSSYEQYF. The gene calls are TRBV11-2 and TRBJ2-7, with a tentative D call TRBD1 (6 bases). The CDR3 extends over 15 amino acids. Germline V gene sequence: CDR1 SGHAT, CDR2 FQNNGV. V was cut by 8 bases and J by 0 bases, with 17 bases left in between.